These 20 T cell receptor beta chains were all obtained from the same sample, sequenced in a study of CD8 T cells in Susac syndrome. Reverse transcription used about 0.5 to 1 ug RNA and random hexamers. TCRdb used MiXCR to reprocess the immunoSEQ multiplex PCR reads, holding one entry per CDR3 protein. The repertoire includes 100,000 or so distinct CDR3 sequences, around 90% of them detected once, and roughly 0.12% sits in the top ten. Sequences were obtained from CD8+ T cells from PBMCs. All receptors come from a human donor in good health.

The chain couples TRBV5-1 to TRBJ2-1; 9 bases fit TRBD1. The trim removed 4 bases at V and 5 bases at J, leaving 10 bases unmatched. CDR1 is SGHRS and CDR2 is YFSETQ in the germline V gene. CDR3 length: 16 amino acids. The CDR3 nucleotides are TGCGCCAGCAGCCTCGGACAGGGGAACTATGACAATGAGCAGTTCTTC. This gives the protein CASSLGQGNYDNEQFF.

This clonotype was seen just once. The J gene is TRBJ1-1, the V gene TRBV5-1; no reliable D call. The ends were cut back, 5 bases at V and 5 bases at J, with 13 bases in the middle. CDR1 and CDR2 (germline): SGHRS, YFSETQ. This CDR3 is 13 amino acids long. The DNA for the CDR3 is TGCGCCAGCAGAGACCGCGCCAAGACTGAAGCTTTCTTT. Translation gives CASRDRAKTEAFF.

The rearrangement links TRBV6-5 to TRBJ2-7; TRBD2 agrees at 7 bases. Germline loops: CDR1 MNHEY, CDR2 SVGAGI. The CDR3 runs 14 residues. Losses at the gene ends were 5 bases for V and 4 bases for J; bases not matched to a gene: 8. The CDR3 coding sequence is TGTGCCAGCAGTAAAGGACTAGTTTCTTACGAGCAGTACTTC. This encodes CASSKGLVSYEQYF.

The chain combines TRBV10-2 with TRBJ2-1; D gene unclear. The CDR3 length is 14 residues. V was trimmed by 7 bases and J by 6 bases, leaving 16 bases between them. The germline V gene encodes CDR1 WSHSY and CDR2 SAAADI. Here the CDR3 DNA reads TGCGCCAGCACTGGAAGGGCTTCGGCCAATGAGCAGTTCTTC. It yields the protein CASTGRASANEQFF.

For the CDR3, the DNA is TGTGCCAGCAGCCAAGTCACAGGGGCGCACGAGCAGTACTTC. Its translation: CASSQVTGAHEQYF. V usage is TRBV3-1 and J usage is TRBJ2-7; 7 nucleotides agree with TRBD1. V shed 1 base and J 5 bases; nucleotides not matched to a gene: 5. This CDR3 comprises 14 residues. CDR1 and CDR2 from the germline V gene are LGHDT and YNNKEL (reference sequence).

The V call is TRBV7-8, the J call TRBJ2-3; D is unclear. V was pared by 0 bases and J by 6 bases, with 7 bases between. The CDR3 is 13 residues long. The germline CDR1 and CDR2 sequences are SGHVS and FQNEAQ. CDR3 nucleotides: TGTGCCAGCAGCTTAGCGGTGAGGGATACGCAGTATTTT. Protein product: CASSLAVRDTQYF.

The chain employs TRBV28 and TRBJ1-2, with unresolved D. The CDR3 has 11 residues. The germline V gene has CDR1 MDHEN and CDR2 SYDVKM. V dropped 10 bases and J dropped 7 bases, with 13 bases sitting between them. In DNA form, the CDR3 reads TGTGCCATCGACCCTGGGCTTGGCTACACCTTC. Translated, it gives CAIDPGLGYTF.

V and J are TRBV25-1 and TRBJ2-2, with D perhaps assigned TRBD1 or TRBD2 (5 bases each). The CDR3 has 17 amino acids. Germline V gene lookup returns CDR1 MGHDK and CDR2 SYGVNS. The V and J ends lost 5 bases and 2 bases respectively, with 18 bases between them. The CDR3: CASSKKPGRYNTGELFF. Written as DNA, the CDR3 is TGTGCCAGCAGTAAAAAGCCGGGACGGTATAACACCGGGGAGCTGTTTTTT.

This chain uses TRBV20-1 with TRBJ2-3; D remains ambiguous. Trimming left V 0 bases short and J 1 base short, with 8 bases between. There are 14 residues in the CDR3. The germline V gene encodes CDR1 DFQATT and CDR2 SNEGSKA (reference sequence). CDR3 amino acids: CSARDVVGTDTQYF. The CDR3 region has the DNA TGCAGTGCTAGAGATGTTGTCGGCACAGATACGCAGTATTTT.

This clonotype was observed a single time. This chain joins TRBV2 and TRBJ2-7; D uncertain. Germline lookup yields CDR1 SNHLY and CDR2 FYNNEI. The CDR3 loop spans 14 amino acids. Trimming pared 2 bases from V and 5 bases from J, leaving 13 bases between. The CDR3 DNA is TGTGCCAGCAGTGAAACCACTCGGAAGGACGAGCAGTACTTC. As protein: CASSETTRKDEQYF.

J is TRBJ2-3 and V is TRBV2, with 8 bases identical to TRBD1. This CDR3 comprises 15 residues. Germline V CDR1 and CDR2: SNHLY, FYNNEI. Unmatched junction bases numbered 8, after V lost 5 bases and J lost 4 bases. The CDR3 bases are TGTGCCAGCAGTCTCGGACAGGGTTGGTCAGATACGCAGTATTTT. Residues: CASSLGQGWSDTQYF.

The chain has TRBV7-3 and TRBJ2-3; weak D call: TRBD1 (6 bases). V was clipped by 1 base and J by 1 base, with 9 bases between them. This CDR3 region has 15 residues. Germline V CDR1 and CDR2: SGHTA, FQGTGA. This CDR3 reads CASSLSWGRTDTQYF. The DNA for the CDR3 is TGTGCCAGCAGCTTAAGCTGGGGGCGCACAGATACGCAGTATTTT.

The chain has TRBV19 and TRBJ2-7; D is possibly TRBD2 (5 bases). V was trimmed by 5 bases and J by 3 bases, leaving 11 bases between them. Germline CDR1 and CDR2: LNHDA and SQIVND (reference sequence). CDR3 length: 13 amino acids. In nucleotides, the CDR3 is TGTGCCAGTAGTCGGGAAGGGAACTACGAGCAGTACTTC. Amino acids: CASSREGNYEQYF.

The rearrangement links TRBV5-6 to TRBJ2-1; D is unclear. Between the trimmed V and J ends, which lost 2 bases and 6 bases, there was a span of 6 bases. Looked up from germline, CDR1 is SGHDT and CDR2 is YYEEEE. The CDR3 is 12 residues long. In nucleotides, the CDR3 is TGTGCCAGCAGCTTTCCCTCCAATGAGCAGTTCTTC. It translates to CASSFPSNEQFF.

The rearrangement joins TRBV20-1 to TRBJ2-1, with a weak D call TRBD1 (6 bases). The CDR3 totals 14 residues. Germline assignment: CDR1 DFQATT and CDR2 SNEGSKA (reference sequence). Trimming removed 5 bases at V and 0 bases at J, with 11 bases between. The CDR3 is CSAEDRSSYNEQFF. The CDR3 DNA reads TGCAGTGCTGAAGACAGGAGCTCCTACAATGAGCAGTTCTTC.

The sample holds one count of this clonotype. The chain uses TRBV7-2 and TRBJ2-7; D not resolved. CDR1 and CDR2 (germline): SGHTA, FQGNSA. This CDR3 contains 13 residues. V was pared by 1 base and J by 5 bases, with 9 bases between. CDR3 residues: CASSLEGFHEQYF. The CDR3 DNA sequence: TGTGCCAGCAGCTTAGAAGGGTTCCACGAGCAGTACTTC.

This CDR3 is CASSTGQGATDTQYF. As DNA, the CDR3 is TGTGCCAGCAGCACGGGACAGGGGGCAACAGATACGCAGTATTTT. The chain links TRBV7-2 to TRBJ2-3, with 12 positions matching TRBD1. The CDR3 is made up of 15 amino acids. CDR1 is SGHTA and CDR2 is FQGNSA in the germline V gene. V dropped 5 bases and J dropped 3; count of bases not matched to a gene: 3.

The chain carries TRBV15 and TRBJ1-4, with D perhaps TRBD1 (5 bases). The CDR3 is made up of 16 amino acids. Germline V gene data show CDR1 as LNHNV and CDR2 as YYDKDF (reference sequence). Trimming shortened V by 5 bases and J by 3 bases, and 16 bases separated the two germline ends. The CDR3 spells CATSDTLRVANEKLFF. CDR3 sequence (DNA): TGTGCCACCAGCGACACTCTCAGGGTGGCTAATGAAAAACTGTTTTTT.

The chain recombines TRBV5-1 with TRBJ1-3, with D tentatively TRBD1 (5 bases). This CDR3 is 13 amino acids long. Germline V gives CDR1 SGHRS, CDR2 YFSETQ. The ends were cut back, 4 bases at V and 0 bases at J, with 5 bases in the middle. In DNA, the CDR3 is TGCGCCAGCAGCGGGGGCTCTGGAAACACCATATATTTT. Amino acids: CASSGGSGNTIYF.

The CDR3 region is CASSEALLGGYNEQFF. CDR3 DNA sequence: TGTGCCAGCAGTGAAGCGCTTCTAGGGGGCTACAATGAGCAGTTCTTC. V and J are TRBV6-1 and TRBJ2-1, with a possible D match to TRBD1 (6 bases). The germline V and J ends were trimmed by 0 bases and 3 bases, with 12 bases remaining between them. The germline V gene encodes CDR1 MNHNS and CDR2 SASEGT. CDR3 length: 16 amino acids.